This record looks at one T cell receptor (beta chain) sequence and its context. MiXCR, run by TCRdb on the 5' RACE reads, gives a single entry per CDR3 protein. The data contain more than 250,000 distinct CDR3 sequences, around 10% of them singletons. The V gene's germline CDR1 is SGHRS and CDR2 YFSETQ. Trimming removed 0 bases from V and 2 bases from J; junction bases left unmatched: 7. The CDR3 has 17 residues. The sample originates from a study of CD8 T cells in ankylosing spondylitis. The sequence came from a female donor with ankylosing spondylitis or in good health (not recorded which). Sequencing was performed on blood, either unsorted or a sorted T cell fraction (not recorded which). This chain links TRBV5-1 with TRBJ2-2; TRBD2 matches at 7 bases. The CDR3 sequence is CASSLAELAINTGELFF. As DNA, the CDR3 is TGCGCCAGCAGCTTGGCTGAACTAGCGATTAACACCGGGGAGCTGTTTTTT.